This entry lists 17 T cell receptor beta chains sequenced from one sample in a study of PD-L1 blockade in urothelial cancer. Documented time point: peripheral blood 6 weeks after treatment start. The data were produced by immunoSEQ multiplex PCR, yet TCRdb's version contains in-frame clones alone and is incomplete. Here the sample spans 15,000 to 20,000 clones, about 80% being singletons. The source was PBMCs, collected around atezolizumab (anti-PD-L1) treatment. The source is a man between 50 and 59 years old with urothelial cancer.

The J gene is TRBJ1-2, the V gene TRBV5-4; D call uncertain. The ends were cut back, 3 bases at V and 8 bases at J, with 14 bases in the middle. Looked up from germline, CDR1 is SGHNT and CDR2 is YYREEE (reference sequence). The CDR3 has 13 residues. CDR3 amino acids: CASSSQVPGGYTF. The CDR3 DNA is TGTGCCAGCAGCTCGCAGGTTCCGGGGGGCTACACCTTC.

CDR3 sequence (DNA): TGTGCCAGTAGTTCGCGACAGGGTGGCAATCAGCCCCAGCATTTT. It specifies CASSSRQGGNQPQHF. The V gene is TRBV19, the J gene TRBJ1-5; 7 nucleotides agree with TRBD1. V was clipped by 5 bases and J by 2 bases; unmatched bases: 6. The CDR3 has 15 residues. The germline gives CDR1 LNHDA, CDR2 SQIVND (reference sequence).

This rearrangement joins TRBV6-1 to TRBJ1-3; no clear D. There are 13 residues in the CDR3. Germline loops: CDR1 MNHNS, CDR2 SASEGT. With 2 bases removed from V and 8 bases from J, the gap between germline ends came to 10 bases. CDR3 in amino acids: CASSERSRDTIYF. CDR3 sequence (DNA): TGTGCCAGCAGTGAACGGAGTAGAGACACCATATATTTT.

This clone was seen more than once but under ten times. J is TRBJ2-7 and V is TRBV19, with TRBD2 as a possible D gene (6 bases). Trimming cost V 6 bases and J 8 bases, with 14 bases left between them. The CDR3 contains 12 residues. Germline V gene sequence: CDR1 LNHDA, CDR2 SQIVND (reference sequence). DNA for the CDR3: TGTGCCAGTAGCCCCCCACGGGGGAAGCAGTACTTC. Amino acid sequence: CASSPPRGKQYF.

This clone was observed a handful of times. J is TRBJ2-5 and V is TRBV7-9; 11 nucleotides match TRBD2. Germline CDR1 SEHNR, CDR2 FQNEAQ (reference sequence). The CDR3 extends over 15 amino acids. Losses at the gene ends were 2 bases for V and 3 bases for J; bases not matched to a gene: 2. The DNA of the CDR3 is TGTGCCAGCAGCTTATTAGCGGGAGGGAAAGAGACCCAGTACTTC. The encoded protein is CASSLLAGGKETQYF.

The chain uses TRBV7-9 and TRBJ1-2; the D is unclear. The length of the CDR3 is 13 residues. V lost 1 base to trimming and J lost 4 bases, with 7 bases between them. The germline V gene encodes CDR1 SEHNR and CDR2 FQNEAQ (reference sequence). CDR3 DNA: TGTGCCAGCAGCTTAGACACAGCCTATGGCTACACCTTC. Its protein product is CASSLDTAYGYTF.

This chain joins TRBV7-9 and TRBJ2-3; possibly TRBD2 for D (6 bases). The V and J ends lost 1 base and 0 bases respectively, with 11 bases between them. Germline CDR1 and CDR2: SEHNR and FQNEAQ (reference sequence). The CDR3 covers 16 residues. CDR3 residues: CASSLGRGLSTDTQYF. DNA of the CDR3: TGTGCCAGCAGCTTAGGTCGTGGACTAAGCACAGATACGCAGTATTTT.

The chain links TRBV2 to TRBJ1-1; a possible D gene is TRBD1 (5 bases). The germline V gene has CDR1 SNHLY and CDR2 FYNNEI. The V end lost 7 bases, the J end lost 5 bases, and 14 bases lay between the germline ends. The CDR3 spans 13 residues. DNA of the CDR3: TGTGCCAGCACGACAGACCAAGTGACTGAAGCTTTCTTT. Protein: CASTTDQVTEAFF.

This clone was counted between two and nine times. V gene TRBV18 combines with J gene TRBJ2-2; 7 bases match TRBD1. There are 15 residues in the CDR3. From germline, CDR1 is KGHSH and CDR2 LQKENI. With 8 bases clipped from V and 3 bases from J, the junction kept 9 bases outside the gene matches. The CDR3 protein is CASHTGTVYTGELFF. CDR3 sequence (DNA): TGTGCCAGCCATACCGGGACAGTGTACACCGGGGAGCTGTTTTTT. The whole variable domain, remainder taken from reference TRBV18 and TRBJ2-2, is NAGVMQNPRHLVRRRGQEARLRCSPMKGHSHVYWYRQLPEEGLKFMVYLQKENIIDESGMPKERFSAEFPKEGPSILRIQQVVRGDSAAYFCASHTGTVYTGELFFGEGSRLTVL.

The J gene is TRBJ1-2, the V gene TRBV5-1; possible D gene TRBD1, 5 bases. V lost 1 base and J lost 0, with 22 bases in between. The CDR3 runs 19 residues. The germline V gene has CDR1 SGHRS and CDR2 YFSETQ. The CDR3 here is CASSLRSSNARGSNYGYTF. The CDR3 DNA follows: TGCGCCAGCAGCTTGAGATCGTCCAACGCTCGGGGGTCTAACTATGGCTACACCTTC.

This chain joins TRBV15 and TRBJ2-1; 7 bases agree with TRBD1. The CDR3 is made up of 16 amino acids. Germline V CDR1 and CDR2: LNHNV, YYDKDF (reference sequence). Trimming at V came to 4 bases and at J to 8 bases, leaving 14 bases not matched to a gene. CDR3 in amino acids: CATSTHRGRISDEQFF. The CDR3 region has the DNA TGTGCCACCAGCACGCATAGGGGGCGAATTTCAGATGAGCAGTTCTTC. The full variable domain, with the rest looked up from reference TRBV15 and TRBJ2-1, is DAMVIQNPRYQVTQFGKPVTLSCSQTLNHNVMYWYQQKSSQAPKLLFHYYDKDFNNEADTPDNFQSRRPNTSFCFLDIRSPGLGDTAMYLCATSTHRGRISDEQFFGPGTRLTVL.

Comments on this clone: One junction end does not reproduce the germline sequence, and a read error may be involved. This chain joins TRBV7-7 and TRBJ2-5, with a tentative D call TRBD2 (7 bases). Per germline, CDR1 SSHAT and CDR2 FNYEAQ (reference sequence). This CDR3 is 15 amino acids long. The CDR3 sequence is CASSSERTRGATQYF. The CDR3 nucleotides read TGTGCTAGCAGCTCGGAACGGACTCGGGGGGCGACCCAGTACTTC.

The rearrangement joins TRBV5-1 to TRBJ2-7, with 9 bases lining up with TRBD2. Germline V lookup: CDR1 SGHRS, CDR2 YFSETQ. The CDR3 extends over 18 amino acids. V lost 4 bases and J lost 6; bases outside the gene matches: 20. CDR3 protein: CASSTVALRGSGSGEQYF. The CDR3 DNA reads as TGCGCCAGCAGCACGGTGGCGCTTCGCGGTAGCGGGAGCGGCGAGCAGTACTTC. The entire variable domain, with the rest obtained from reference TRBV5-1 and TRBJ2-7, is as follows: KAGVTQTPRYLIKTRGQQVTLSCSPISGHRSVSWYQQTPGQGLQFLFEYFSETQRNKGNFPGRFSGRQFSNSRSEMNVSTLELGDSALYLCASSTVALRGSGSGEQYFGPGTRLTVT.

The chain links TRBV15 to TRBJ1-2; D is perhaps TRBD1 (5 bases). V was shortened by 5 bases and J by 4 bases, with 17 bases between the two germline ends. Germline-derived CDR1 and CDR2 are LNHNV and YYDKDF (reference sequence). The CDR3 contains 15 residues. The DNA for the CDR3 is TGTGCCACCAGCCAAAGAGGTCGGGGGAGCTATGGCTACACCTTC. It specifies CATSQRGRGSYGYTF.

Only a few counts were recorded for this clone. The V and J genes are TRBV11-2 and TRBJ2-3, with unresolved D. Per germline, CDR1 SGHAT and CDR2 FQNNGV. This CDR3 region has 15 residues. Between the trimmed V and J ends, which lost 1 base and 3 bases, there was a span of 11 bases. DNA of the CDR3: TGTGCCAGCAGCTTAGTCGGTTTATCGACAGATACGCAGTATTTT. This encodes CASSLVGLSTDTQYF.

V is TRBV5-1 and J is TRBJ1-2, with D tentatively TRBD1 (6 bases). CDR1 is SGHRS and CDR2 is YFSETQ in the germline V gene. This CDR3 is built from 17 residues. Trimming removed 0 bases at V and 5 bases at J, with 20 bases between. Here the CDR3 reads CASSLDPGTRTQYGYTF. The CDR3 nucleotides are TGCGCCAGCAGCTTGGATCCCGGGACAAGGACGCAATATGGCTACACCTTC.

The chain is built from TRBV30 and TRBJ1-1; perhaps TRBD1 as D (6 bases). Germline-derived CDR1 and CDR2 are GTSNPN and SVGIG (reference sequence). The CDR3 runs 13 residues. V dropped 4 bases and J dropped 1 base, with 10 bases sitting between them. The CDR3 nucleotides read TGTGCCTGGATGACGACAGGGAACACTGAAGCTTTCTTT. Translated: CAWMTTGNTEAFF.